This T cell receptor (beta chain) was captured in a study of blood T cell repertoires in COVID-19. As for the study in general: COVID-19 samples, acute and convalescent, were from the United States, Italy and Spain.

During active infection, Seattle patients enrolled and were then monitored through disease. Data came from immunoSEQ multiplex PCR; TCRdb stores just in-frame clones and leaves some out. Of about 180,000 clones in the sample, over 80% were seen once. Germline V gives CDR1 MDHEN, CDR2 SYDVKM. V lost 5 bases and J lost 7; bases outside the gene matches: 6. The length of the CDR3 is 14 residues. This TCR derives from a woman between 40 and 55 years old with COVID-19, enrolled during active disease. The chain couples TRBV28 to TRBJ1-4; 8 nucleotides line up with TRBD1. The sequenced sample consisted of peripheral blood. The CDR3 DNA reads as TGTGCCAGCAGTCGTCAGGGGGCCGCTGAAAAACTGTTTTTT. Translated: CASSRQGAAEKLFF.